The 10 T cell receptor beta chains given below trace back to one sample, sequenced in a study of blood T cell repertoires in COVID-19. TCRdb's copy holds only in-frame clones and misses some; the assay was immunoSEQ multiplex PCR. In the table there are 95,000 to 150,000 clones, roughly 89% of which are singletons. Material for sequencing was PBMCs or T cells enriched from blood (not recorded which). These receptors were taken from a woman aged 25 to 45 who had recovered from COVID-19.

This clone has only one observation. The chain couples TRBV7-2 to TRBJ2-7; perhaps TRBD1 as D (6 bases). The CDR3 extends over 15 amino acids. Trimming stripped 5 bases from V and 5 bases from J, with 19 bases between. CDR1 and CDR2 (germline): SGHTA, FQGNSA. The CDR3 reads CASSTNRVRRDEQYF. DNA of the CDR3: TGTGCCAGCAGCACCAACAGGGTGCGACGCGACGAGCAGTACTTC.

The chain uses TRBV18 and TRBJ2-3, with 9 bases aligning to TRBD2. Germline-derived CDR1 and CDR2 are KGHSH and LQKENI. The CDR3 contains 18 residues. V trimming: 3 bases; J trimming: 3 bases; junction bases outside the gene matches: 13. CDR3 sequence (DNA): TGTGCCAGCTCACCGTGGGGGACTAGCCAGAGAGGTACAGATACGCAGTATTTT. This sequence encodes CASSPWGTSQRGTDTQYF.

The chain carries TRBV5-1 and TRBJ1-4, with TRBD1 matching 11 bases. The CDR3 runs 16 residues. The V and J ends lost 4 bases and 7 bases, in that order; junction bases with no gene match: 9. Looked up from germline, CDR1 is SGHRS and CDR2 is YFSETQ. CDR3 region: CASSPGQGAQGEKLFF. The CDR3 nucleotides read TGCGCCAGCAGCCCTGGACAGGGGGCGCAGGGTGAAAAACTGTTTTTT.

The chain links TRBV5-4 to TRBJ2-7, with a weak D call TRBD2 (5 bases). The CDR3 runs 13 residues. Trimming left V 1 base short and J 4 bases short, with 9 bases between. In germline, CDR1 is SGHNT, CDR2 YYREEE (reference sequence). CDR3 residues: CASSLWSGYEQYF. CDR3 in DNA: TGTGCCAGCAGCTTGTGGTCGGGGTACGAGCAGTACTTC.

The chain carries TRBV7-9 and TRBJ2-1, with TRBD2 matching over 9 bases. Trimming took 5 bases from V and 5 from J; bases not matched to a gene: 7. The CDR3 extends over 15 amino acids. Germline CDR1 SEHNR, CDR2 FQNEAQ (reference sequence). This CDR3 is CASSLLAGRHNEQFF. Written as DNA, the CDR3 is TGTGCCAGCAGCCTTCTAGCGGGAAGACACAATGAGCAGTTCTTC.

DNA for the CDR3: TGCAGCGTTGGTAAAGGGACAGGGGGAATGAACACTGAAGCTTTCTTT. It yields the protein CSVGKGTGGMNTEAFF. V is TRBV29-1 and J is TRBJ1-1; 11 bases are shared with TRBD1. The germline V gene has CDR1 SQVTM and CDR2 ANQGSEA. V shed 4 bases, J shed 0 bases, and the junction held 7 bases outside the gene matches. The CDR3 is made up of 16 amino acids. The whole variable domain, filled in from reference TRBV29-1 and TRBJ1-1, reads SAVISQKPSRDICQRGTSLTIQCQVDSQVTMMFWYRQQPGQSLTLIATANQGSEATYESGFVIDKFPISRPNLTFSTLTVSNMSPEDSSIYLCSVGKGTGGMNTEAFFGQGTRLTVV.

This clone showed up just once. The chain couples TRBV11-3 to TRBJ2-1; 7 nucleotides agree with TRBD1. J was trimmed by 7 bases and V by 5 bases; bases with no gene match: 14. Looked up from germline, CDR1 is SGHNT and CDR2 is YENEEA. The CDR3 has 16 amino acids. CDR3 DNA: TGTGCCAGCAGCCTTCGGACAGGAGGAACCCGTAATGAGCAGTTCTTC. Amino acids: CASSLRTGGTRNEQFF.

The rearrangement links TRBV7-2 to TRBJ2-2; D unresolved. Germline CDR1 is SGHTA and CDR2 is FQGNSA. The CDR3 contains 15 residues. V lost 2 bases and J 1 base, leaving 8 bases between the germline ends. This CDR3 reads CASSLTSLNTGELFF. Here the CDR3 DNA reads TGTGCCAGCAGCTTAACAAGTTTGAACACCGGGGAGCTGTTTTTT.

The rearrangement joins TRBV7-9 to TRBJ2-1; 12 bases agree with TRBD2. V was pared by 4 bases and J by 9 bases, with 10 bases of the junction left unmatched. This CDR3 is 16 amino acids long. Germline loops: CDR1 SEHNR, CDR2 FQNEAQ (reference sequence). The chain's CDR3 is CASSYRTSGVLGEQFF. DNA for the CDR3: TGTGCCAGCAGCTACCGGACTAGCGGGGTCTTAGGTGAGCAGTTCTTC.

The chain is built from TRBV18 and TRBJ1-6, with D unclear. CDR3 length equals 13 residues. In germline, CDR1 is KGHSH, CDR2 LQKENI. V was shortened by 2 bases and J by 11 bases, with 10 bases between the two germline ends. The CDR3 spells CASSPSEGTPLHF. The CDR3 DNA reads TGTGCCAGCTCACCATCAGAGGGTACACCCCTCCACTTT.